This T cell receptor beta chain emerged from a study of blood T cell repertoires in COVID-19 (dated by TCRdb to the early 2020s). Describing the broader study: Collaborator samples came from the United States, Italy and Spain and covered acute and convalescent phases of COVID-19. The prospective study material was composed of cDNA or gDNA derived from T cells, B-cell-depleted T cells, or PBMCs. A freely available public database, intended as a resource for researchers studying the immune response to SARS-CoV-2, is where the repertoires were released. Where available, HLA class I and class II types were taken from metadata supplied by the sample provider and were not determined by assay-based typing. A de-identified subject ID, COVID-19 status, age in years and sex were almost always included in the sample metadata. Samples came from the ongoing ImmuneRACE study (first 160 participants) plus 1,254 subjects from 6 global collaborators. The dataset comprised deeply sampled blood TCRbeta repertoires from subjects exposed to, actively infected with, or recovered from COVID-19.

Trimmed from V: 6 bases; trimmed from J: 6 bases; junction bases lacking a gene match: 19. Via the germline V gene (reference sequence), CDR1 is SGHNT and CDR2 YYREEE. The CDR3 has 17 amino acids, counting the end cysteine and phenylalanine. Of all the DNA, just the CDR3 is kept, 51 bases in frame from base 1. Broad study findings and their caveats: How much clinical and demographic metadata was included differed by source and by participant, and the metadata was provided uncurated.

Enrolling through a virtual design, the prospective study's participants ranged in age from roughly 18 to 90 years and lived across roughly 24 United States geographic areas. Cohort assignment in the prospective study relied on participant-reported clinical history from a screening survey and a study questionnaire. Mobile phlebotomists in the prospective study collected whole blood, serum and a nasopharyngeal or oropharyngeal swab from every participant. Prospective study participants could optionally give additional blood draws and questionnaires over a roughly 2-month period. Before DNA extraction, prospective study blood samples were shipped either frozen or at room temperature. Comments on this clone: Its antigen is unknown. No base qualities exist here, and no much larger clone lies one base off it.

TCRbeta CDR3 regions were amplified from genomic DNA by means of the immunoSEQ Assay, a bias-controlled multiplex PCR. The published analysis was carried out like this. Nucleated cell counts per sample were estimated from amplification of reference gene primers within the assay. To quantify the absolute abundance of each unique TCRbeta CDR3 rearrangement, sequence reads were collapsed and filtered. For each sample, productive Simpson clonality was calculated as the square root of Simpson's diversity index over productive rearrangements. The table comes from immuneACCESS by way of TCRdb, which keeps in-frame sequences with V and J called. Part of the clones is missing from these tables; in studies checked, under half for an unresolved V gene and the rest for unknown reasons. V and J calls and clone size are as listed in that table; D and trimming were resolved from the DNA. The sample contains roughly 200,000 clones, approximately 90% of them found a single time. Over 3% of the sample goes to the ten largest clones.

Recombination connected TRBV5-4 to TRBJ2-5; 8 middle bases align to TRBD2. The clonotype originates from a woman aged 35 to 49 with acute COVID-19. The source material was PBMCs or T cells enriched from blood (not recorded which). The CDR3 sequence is CASTLTSGGSTRQTQYF. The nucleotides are TGTGCCAGCACCCTGACCAGCGGGGGCAGCACCAGGCAGACCCAGTACTTC.